The clone carrying this T cell receptor beta chain was recorded at least ten times. Its antigen is still unknown. The data originate from a study of CD8 T cells in ankylosing spondylitis. The CDR3 runs to 15 residues. Germline CDR1 KGHSH, CDR2 LQKENI. Trimming removed 3 bases from V and 7 bases from J, with 16 bases in between. A quantitative 5'-RACE method, one with molecular barcodes, was used to make TCR beta libraries. In TCRdb, the 5' RACE reads were re-called with MiXCR into one record per CDR3 protein. The sample lists roughly 250,000 distinct CDR3 sequences; over 8.5% were seen once. The study, taken as a whole, reports: Matched synovial fluid from ankylosing spondylitis patients was reported to be enriched for disease-linked clones. There was a TCR beta motif, made of fewer than 10 highly homologous variants, that appeared characteristic of ankylosing spondylitis blood.

The TCR was taken from a male donor with ankylosing spondylitis or in good health (not recorded which). The rearrangement joins TRBV18 to TRBJ1-5; the D is unclear. The sample taken for sequencing was blood, either unsorted or a sorted T cell fraction (not recorded which). The CDR3 here is CASSPQDAFNQPQHF. As DNA, the CDR3 is TGTGCCAGCTCACCTCAGGACGCGTTCAACCAGCCCCAGCATTTT.